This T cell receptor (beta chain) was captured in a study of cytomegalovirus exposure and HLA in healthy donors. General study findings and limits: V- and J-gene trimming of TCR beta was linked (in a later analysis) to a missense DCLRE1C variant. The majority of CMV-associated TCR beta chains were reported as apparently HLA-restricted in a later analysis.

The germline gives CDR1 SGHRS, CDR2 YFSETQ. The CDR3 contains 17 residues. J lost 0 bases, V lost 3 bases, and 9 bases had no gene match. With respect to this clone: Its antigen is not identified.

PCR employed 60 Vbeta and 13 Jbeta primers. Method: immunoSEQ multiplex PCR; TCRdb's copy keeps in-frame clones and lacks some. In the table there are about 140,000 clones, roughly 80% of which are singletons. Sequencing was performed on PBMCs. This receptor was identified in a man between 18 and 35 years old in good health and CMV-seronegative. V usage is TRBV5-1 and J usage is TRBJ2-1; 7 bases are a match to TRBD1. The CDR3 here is CASSSDRPTGSYNEQFF. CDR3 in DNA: TGCGCCAGCAGCTCGGACAGGCCGACGGGCTCCTACAATGAGCAGTTCTTC.